A selection of T cell receptor beta chains follows, all from one sample in a study of CXCR3-negative and CXCR3-positive naive CD8 T cells. TCRdb re-called the 5' RACE reads and shows each CDR3 protein once, DNA omitted. This sample contains about 120,000 distinct CDR3 sequences. Sequencing used naive CXCR3+ CD8+ T cells from blood. Source of these receptors: a human donor in good health. Some clones in this sample may be carry-over from other donors' samples. Both conserved end residues are part of each CDR3.

TRBV7-9,TRBJ2-4,CASSLGGLKYIQYF
TRBV6-5,TRBJ2-1,CASRSGYNEQFF
TRBV29-1,TRBJ2-1,CSVQGSSYNEQFF
TRBV12-3/TRBV12-4,TRBJ2-7,CASSAPSSYEQYF
TRBV18,TRBJ2-3,CASSPLISDTQYF
TRBV27,TRBJ1-1,CASSPEVGMNTEAFF
TRBV20-1,TRBJ2-7,CSARHSSHPGLATEQYF
TRBV6-6,TRBJ2-3,CASSRPRGPGTQYF
TRBV7-6,TRBJ1-1,CASSLEGGRTEAFF
TRBV15,TRBJ2-1,CATSSKTYNEQFF
TRBV10-3,TRBJ2-5,CAIGLADQETQYF
TRBV24-1,TRBJ2-2,CATSDPGKGPGELFF
TRBV29-1,TRBJ1-1,CSVKTIGPEAFF
TRBV14,TRBJ2-1,CASSHGLGQIGYNEQFF
TRBV9,TRBJ1-2,CASSVAGGNYGYTF
TRBV7-2,TRBJ2-7,CASSTSGLPTYEQYF
TRBV18,TRBJ1-5,CASSPRGASSPNQPQHF
TRBV11-2,TRBJ2-7,CASRPGLIYEQYF
TRBV13,TRBJ2-7,CASSSAGTLYIYEQYF
TRBV28,TRBJ2-3,CASSLRGLAGGTDTQYF
TRBV6-6,TRBJ2-7,CASSPLARASGGYEQYF
TRBV29-1,TRBJ1-1,CSVHKGSGTEAFF
TRBV7-9,TRBJ1-1,CASSSTLGGTVDTEAFF
TRBV5-1,TRBJ2-7,CASSGYVGVGYEQYF
TRBV7-9,TRBJ1-5,CASSLADQPQHF
TRBV29-1,TRBJ2-1,CSAWTSGGATEQFF
TRBV29-1,TRBJ2-7,CSVQVGGYEQYF
TRBV5-1,TRBJ2-1,CASMGTVSSYNEQFF
TRBV27,TRBJ2-5,CASSSRSLTDQETQYF
TRBV12-3/TRBV12-4,TRBJ2-5,CASSALGTGDGKTQYF
TRBV4-2,TRBJ2-2,CASSQGNTGELFF
TRBV10-2,TRBJ2-7,CASSELIGSGSYEQYF
TRBV4-1,TRBJ1-1,CASSQTTGLGTEAFF
TRBV4-3,TRBJ2-2,CASSQDYRGGNTGELFF
TRBV20-1,TRBJ2-7,CSASRLGISYEQYF
TRBV2,TRBJ2-1,CASSEALGASAGEGWNEQFF
TRBV4-1,TRBJ1-1,CASSQGFGRTEAFF